The clone carrying this T cell receptor (beta chain) was found a few times. The entry originates in a study of blood T cell repertoires in COVID-19. Study as a whole: T cells, B-cell-depleted T cells, or PBMCs supplied cDNA or gDNA.

This CDR3 has 13 amino acids. Per the germline V gene, CDR1 is SNHLY and CDR2 is FYNNEI. Produced via immunoSEQ multiplex PCR; TCRdb's table is partial and in-frame only. The table includes roughly 250,000 clones, 90% to 95% detected once. Participants were placed into cohorts based on the clinical history they reported. Recovery meant two consecutive negative NP/OP PCR tests, professional clearance, or resolved symptoms. The source of this sequence is a woman aged 18 to 35 who had recovered from COVID-19. The sequenced sample consisted of PBMCs or T cells enriched from blood (not recorded which). This chain connects TRBV2 to TRBJ1-2, with a weak D call TRBD1 (5 bases). CDR3 in DNA: TGTGCTAGCGGGGCAGCCAAGATCAGTGGCTACACCTTC. Its protein is CASGAAKISGYTF. The full variable domain, rest sourced from reference TRBV2 and TRBJ1-2, is EPEVTQTPSHQVTQMGQEVILRCVPISNHLYFYWYRQILGQKVEFLVSFYNNEISEKSEIFDDQFSVERPDGSNFTLKIRSTKLEDSAMYFCASGAAKISGYTFGSGTRLTVV.